The TCR beta chain under discussion was sequenced for a study of blood T cell repertoires in COVID-19. Across the whole study: Acute-phase and convalescent COVID-19 samples originated in the United States, Italy and Spain. In each case, the material was cDNA or gDNA derived from T cells, B-cell-depleted T cells, or PBMCs.

This clone appeared once. The CDR3 length is 14 residues. Trimming took 2 bases from V and 5 from J, leaving 12 bases between them. Looked up from germline, CDR1 is MNHEY and CDR2 is SMNVEV (reference sequence). In the study's own analysis: Cell counts per sample came from amplifying reference gene primers. Libraries were prepared by immunoSEQ multiplex PCR; TCRdb keeps only in-frame clonotypes and omits some of them. For V, J and clone size, that table is used; D and trimming come from the DNA. There are over 110,000 clones in the sample; about 87% occur only once, and 28% lies in the top ten. The sequencing input was peripheral blood. This chain joins TRBV27 and TRBJ1-2; D gene unclear. The sequence derives from a human donor in a cohort sampled during active COVID-19. The CDR3 DNA is TGTGCCAGCAGTTTACGGGGAGTGAAGTATGGCTACACCTTC. It is translated as CASSLRGVKYGYTF.